The source of this T cell receptor (beta chain) is a study of regulatory T cells in long-lasting Graves disease. General observations from the study: Persistent disease samples used TRBV28, TRBJ1-2 and TRBJ2-5 preferentially. Relative to new patients (roughly 950), persistent patients exhibited greater sharing of public clonotypes (approximately 3,000).

The CDR3 is made up of 18 amino acids. Trimming stripped 0 bases from V and 4 bases from J, with 22 bases between. The germline gives CDR1 LNHDA, CDR2 SQIVND (reference sequence). There are many counts of this clonotype. Antigen unknown. HTBI primers from iRepertoire and Arm-PCR of CDR3 regions yielded the TCR beta libraries. Each CDR3 protein gets one entry after TCRdb re-called the multiplex PCR reads with MiXCR. The sample lists hundreds of thousands of distinct CDR3 sequences, roughly 18% occurring once. Described time point: newly diagnosed GD, antithyroid drugs for less than 3 months. Making the TCR library involved RNA that had been extracted from PBMCs.

The clonotype comes from a female donor with Graves disease. The specimen comprised peripheral blood mononuclear cells (PBMCs), sampled at new diagnosis, from a patient treated with antithyroid drugs. The V call is TRBV19, the J call TRBJ2-7, with D possibly TRBD1 on 5 matching bases. The CDR3 spells CASSIDAIGPLRGYEQYF. CDR3 nucleotides: TGTGCCAGTAGTATAGACGCAATCGGACCCCTAAGGGGATACGAGCAGTACTTC.